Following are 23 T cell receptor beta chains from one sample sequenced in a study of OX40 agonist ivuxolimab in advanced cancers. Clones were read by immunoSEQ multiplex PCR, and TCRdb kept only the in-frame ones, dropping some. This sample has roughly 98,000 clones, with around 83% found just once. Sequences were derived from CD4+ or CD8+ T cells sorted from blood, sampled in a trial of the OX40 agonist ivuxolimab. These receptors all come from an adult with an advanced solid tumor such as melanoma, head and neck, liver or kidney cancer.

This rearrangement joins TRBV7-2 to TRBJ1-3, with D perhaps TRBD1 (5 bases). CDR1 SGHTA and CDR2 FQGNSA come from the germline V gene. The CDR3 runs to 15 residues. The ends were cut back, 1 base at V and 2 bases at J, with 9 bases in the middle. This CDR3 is CASSLGGFAGNTIYF. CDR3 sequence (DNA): TGTGCCAGCAGCTTAGGGGGGTTTGCTGGAAACACCATATATTTT.

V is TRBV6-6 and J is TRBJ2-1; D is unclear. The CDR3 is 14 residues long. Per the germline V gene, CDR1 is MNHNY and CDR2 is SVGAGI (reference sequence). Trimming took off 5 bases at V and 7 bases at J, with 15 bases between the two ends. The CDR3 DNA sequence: TGTGCCAGCAGTAAGTCGGTAGCTCGGAATGAGCAGTTCTTC. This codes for CASSKSVARNEQFF.

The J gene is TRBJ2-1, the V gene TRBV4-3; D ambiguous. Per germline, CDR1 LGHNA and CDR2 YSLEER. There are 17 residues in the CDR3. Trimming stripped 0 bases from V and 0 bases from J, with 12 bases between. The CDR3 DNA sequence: TGCGCCAGCAGCCAAGATCTTAGAGGAAGCTCCTACAATGAGCAGTTCTTC. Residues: CASSQDLRGSSYNEQFF.

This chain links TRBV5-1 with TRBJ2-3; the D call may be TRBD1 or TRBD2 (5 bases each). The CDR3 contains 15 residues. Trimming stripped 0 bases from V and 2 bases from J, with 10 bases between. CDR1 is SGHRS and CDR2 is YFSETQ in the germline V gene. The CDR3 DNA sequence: TGCGCCAGCAGCTTGGTTGTGGGGGACACAGATACGCAGTATTTT. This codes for CASSLVVGDTDTQYF.

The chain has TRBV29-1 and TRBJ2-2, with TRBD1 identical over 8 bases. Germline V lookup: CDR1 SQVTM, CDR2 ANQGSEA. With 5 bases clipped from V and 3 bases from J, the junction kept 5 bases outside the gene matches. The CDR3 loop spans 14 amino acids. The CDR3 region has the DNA TGCAGCGTTTTTGACAGGGGCGACACCGGGGAGCTGTTTTTT. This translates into CSVFDRGDTGELFF.

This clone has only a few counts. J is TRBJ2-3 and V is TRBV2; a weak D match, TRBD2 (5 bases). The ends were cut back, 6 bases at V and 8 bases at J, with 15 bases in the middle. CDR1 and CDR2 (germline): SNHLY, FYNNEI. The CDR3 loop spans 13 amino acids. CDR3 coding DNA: TGTGCCAGCAGGAGGGCCCGGGAAGGTACGCAGTATTTT. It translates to CASRRAREGTQYF. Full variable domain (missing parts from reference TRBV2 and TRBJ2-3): EPEVTQTPSHQVTQMGQEVILRCVPISNHLYFYWYRQILGQKVEFLVSFYNNEISEKSEIFDDQFSVERPDGSNFTLKIRSTKLEDSAMYFCASRRAREGTQYFGPGTRLTVL.

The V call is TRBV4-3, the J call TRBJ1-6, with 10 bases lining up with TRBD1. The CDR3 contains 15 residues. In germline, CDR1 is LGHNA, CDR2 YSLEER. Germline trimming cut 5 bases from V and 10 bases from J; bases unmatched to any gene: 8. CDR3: CASSTRQGAESPLHF. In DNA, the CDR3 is TGCGCCAGCAGCACGAGACAGGGGGCTGAGTCACCCCTCCACTTT.

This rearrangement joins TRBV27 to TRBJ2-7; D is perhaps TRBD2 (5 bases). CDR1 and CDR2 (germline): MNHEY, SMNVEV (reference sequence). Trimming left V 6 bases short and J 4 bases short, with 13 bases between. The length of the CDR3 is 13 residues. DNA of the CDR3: TGTGCCAGCAGGAGCCGGGATATATACGAGCAGTACTTC. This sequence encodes CASRSRDIYEQYF.

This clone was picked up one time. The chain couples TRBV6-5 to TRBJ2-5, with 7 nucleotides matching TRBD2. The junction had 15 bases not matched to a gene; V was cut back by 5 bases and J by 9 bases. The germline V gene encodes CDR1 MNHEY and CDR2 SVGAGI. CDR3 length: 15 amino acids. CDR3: CASSAPGGRARAQYF. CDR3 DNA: TGTGCCAGCAGTGCCCCGGGGGGACGGGCTAGGGCCCAGTACTTC.

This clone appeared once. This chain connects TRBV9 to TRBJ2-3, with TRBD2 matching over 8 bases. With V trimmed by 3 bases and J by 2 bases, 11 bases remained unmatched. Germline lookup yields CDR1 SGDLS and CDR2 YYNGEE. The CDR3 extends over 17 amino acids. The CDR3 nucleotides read TGTGCCAGCAGCGAGGGGGTGTCTAGCGGGTTCACAGATACGCAGTATTTT. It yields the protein CASSEGVSSGFTDTQYF.

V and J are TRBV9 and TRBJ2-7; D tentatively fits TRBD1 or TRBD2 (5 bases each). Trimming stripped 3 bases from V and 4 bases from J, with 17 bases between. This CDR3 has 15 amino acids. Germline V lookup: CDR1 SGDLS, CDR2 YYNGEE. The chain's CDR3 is CASSGSEGLGYEQYF. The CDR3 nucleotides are TGTGCCAGCAGCGGCTCTGAGGGGCTTGGGTACGAGCAGTACTTC. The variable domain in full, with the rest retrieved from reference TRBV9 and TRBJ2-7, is DSGVTQTPKHLITATGQRVTLRCSPRSGDLSVYWYQQSLDQGLQFLIQYYNGEERAKGNILERFSAQQFPDLHSELNLSSLELGDSALYFCASSGSEGLGYEQYFGPGTRLTVT.

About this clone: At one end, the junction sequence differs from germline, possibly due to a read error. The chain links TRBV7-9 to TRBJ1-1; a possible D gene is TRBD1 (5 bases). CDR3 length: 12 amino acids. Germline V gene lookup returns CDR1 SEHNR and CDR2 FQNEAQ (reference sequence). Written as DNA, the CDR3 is TGTGCCAGCAGCTTAACCCAGGGTCTAGTTATCTTT. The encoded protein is CASSLTQGLVIF.

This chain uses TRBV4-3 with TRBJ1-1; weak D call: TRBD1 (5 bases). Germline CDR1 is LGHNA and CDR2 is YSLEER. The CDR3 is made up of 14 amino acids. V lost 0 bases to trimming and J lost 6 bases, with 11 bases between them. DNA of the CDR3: TGCGCCAGCAGCCAAGATTGGGGACTTTCTGAAGCTTTCTTT. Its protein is CASSQDWGLSEAFF.

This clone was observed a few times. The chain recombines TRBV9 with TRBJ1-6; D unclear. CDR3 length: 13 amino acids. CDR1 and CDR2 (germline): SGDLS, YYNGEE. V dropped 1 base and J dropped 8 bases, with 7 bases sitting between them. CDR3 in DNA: TGTGCCAGCAGCGTAAAAAGGGATTCACCCCTCCACTTT. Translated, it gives CASSVKRDSPLHF.

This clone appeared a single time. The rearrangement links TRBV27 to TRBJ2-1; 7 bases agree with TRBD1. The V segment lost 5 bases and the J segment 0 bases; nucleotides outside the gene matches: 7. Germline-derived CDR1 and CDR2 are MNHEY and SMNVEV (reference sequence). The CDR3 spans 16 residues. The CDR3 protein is CASSTYRDSSYNEQFF. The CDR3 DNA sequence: TGTGCCAGCAGTACGTACCGGGACAGCTCCTACAATGAGCAGTTCTTC.

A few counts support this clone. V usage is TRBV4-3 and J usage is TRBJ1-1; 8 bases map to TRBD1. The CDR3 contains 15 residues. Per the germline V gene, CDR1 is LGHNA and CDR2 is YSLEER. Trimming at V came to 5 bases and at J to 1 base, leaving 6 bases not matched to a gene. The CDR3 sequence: CASSSRTGGNTEAFF. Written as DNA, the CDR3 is TGCGCCAGCAGCTCGCGAACAGGGGGGAACACTGAAGCTTTCTTT.

CDR3 DNA: TGTGCCAGCAGCGTAGCCACAAACAAGAACACTGAAGCTTTCTTT. Translated, it gives CASSVATNKNTEAFF. This chain uses TRBV9 with TRBJ1-1; D is uncertain. This CDR3 contains 15 residues. From germline, CDR1 is SGDLS and CDR2 YYNGEE. V was pared by 0 bases and J by 1 base, with 10 bases between.

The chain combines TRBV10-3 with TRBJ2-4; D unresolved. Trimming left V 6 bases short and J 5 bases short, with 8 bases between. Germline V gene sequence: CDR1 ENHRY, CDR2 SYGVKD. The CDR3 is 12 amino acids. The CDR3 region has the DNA TGTGCCATCAGCTCCTTAGAAAACATTCAGTACTTC. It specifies CAISSLENIQYF.

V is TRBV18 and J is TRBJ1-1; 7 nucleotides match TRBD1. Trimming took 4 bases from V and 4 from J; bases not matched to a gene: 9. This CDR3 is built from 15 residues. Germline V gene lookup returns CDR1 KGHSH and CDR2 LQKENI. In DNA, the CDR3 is TGTGCCAGCTCACTACACAGGGGAGAGGGCACTGAAGCTTTCTTT. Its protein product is CASSLHRGEGTEAFF.

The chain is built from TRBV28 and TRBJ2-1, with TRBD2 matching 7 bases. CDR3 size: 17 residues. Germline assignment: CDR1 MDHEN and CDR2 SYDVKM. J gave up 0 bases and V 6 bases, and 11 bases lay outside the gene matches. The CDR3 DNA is TGTGCCAGCAGCATGTGGAGGAGGGACTACTCCTACAATGAGCAGTTCTTC. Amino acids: CASSMWRRDYSYNEQFF.

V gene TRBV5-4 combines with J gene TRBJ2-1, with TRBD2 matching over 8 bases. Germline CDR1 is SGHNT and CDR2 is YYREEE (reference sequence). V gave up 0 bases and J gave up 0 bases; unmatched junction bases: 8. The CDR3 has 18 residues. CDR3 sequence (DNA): TGTGCCAGCAGCTTGGGGGGGACTAGGGCAAGCTCCTACAATGAGCAGTTCTTC. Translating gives CASSLGGTRASSYNEQFF.

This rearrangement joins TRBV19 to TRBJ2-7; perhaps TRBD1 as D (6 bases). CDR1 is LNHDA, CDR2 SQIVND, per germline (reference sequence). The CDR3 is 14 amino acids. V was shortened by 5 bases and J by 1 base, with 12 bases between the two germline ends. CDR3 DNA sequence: TGTGCCAGTAGTGTTATGGACAGATCCTACGAGCAGTACTTC. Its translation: CASSVMDRSYEQYF.

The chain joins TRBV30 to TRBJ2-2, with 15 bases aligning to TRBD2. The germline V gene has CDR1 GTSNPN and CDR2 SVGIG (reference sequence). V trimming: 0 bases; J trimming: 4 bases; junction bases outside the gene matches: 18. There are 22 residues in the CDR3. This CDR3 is CAWSVHLSRTSGRAWGTGELFF. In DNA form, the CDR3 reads TGTGCCTGGAGTGTACACCTGTCCCGGACTAGCGGGAGGGCCTGGGGCACCGGGGAGCTGTTTTTT.